Listed below are T cell receptor beta chains from one sample, sequenced in a study of blood T cell repertoires in COVID-19. Clones were read by immunoSEQ multiplex PCR, and TCRdb kept only the in-frame ones, dropping some. The sample has about 220,000 clones; 82% are singletons. Sequenced input: PBMCs or T cells enriched from blood (not recorded which). The origin of the receptors is an older woman who had recovered from COVID-19. The CDR3 runs from the conserved cysteine through the conserved F or W. The order of the fields is V gene, D gene, clone size, J gene, CDR3 protein, CDR3 DNA. D genes are given only for firm matches. Clone size is given for some rows only: seen once, a few or many times, or a class if the clone is expanded.

TRBV2	NA	NA	TRBJ2-6	CASISVDRPGGANVLTF	TGTGCCAGCATTTCTGTAGACAGGCCCGGGGGGGCCAACGTCCTGACTTTC
TRBV6-1	TRBD1	NA	TRBJ1-1	CASSAILSGTGNSEAFF	TGTGCCAGCAGTGCCATTCTATCGGGGACAGGAAATTCTGAAGCTTTCTTT
TRBV24-1	NA	NA	TRBJ1-1	CATPDRNTEAFF	TGTGCCACCCCAGACAGGAACACTGAAGCTTTCTTT
TRBV5-1	NA	NA	TRBJ1-1	CASSYNRDTEAFF	TGCGCCAGCAGCTACAACAGGGACACTGAAGCTTTCTTT
TRBV7-9	TRBD1	NA	TRBJ1-4	CASSLATGTGEKLFF	TGTGCCAGCAGCTTAGCTACCGGGACAGGGGAAAAACTGTTTTTT
TRBV19	NA	NA	TRBJ2-7	CASSWTDSSYEQYF	TGTGCCAGTAGCTGGACAGATTCCTCCTACGAGCAGTACTTC
TRBV3-1/TRBV3-2	NA	NA	TRBJ2-5	CASSHRTSGVRETQYF	TGTGCCAGCAGCCATCGCACCTCAGGGGTTCGAGAGACCCAGTACTTC
TRBV24-1	NA	NA	TRBJ2-3	CATSSSYTDTQYF	TGTGCCACCAGTTCTAGCTACACAGATACGCAGTATTTT
TRBV7-3	TRBD1	NA	TRBJ1-1	CASSSSGAGGEAFF	TGTGCCAGCAGCTCCTCTGGGGCAGGGGGCGAAGCTTTCTTT
TRBV5-1	NA	NA	TRBJ2-7	CASSLEGAVGEQYF	TGCGCCAGCAGCTTGGAGGGAGCAGTCGGCGAGCAGTACTTC
TRBV11-2	TRBD1	NA	TRBJ1-4	CASSRQGGSEKLFF	TGTGCCAGCAGCCGACAGGGGGGGTCGGAAAAACTGTTTTTT
TRBV27	TRBD1	NA	TRBJ2-1	CASSLSYSGTGLFFEQFF	TGTGCCAGCAGTTTATCGTACTCCGGGACAGGGTTGTTTTTTGAGCAGTTCTTC
TRBV6-1	TRBD2	NA	TRBJ2-1	CASSEPGRDNNEQFF	TGTGCCAGCAGTGAACCTGGGAGGGATAACAATGAGCAGTTCTTC
TRBV7-2	TRBD2	NA	TRBJ2-7	CASSTGLAGGPTYEQYF	TGTGCCAGCAGCACCGGACTAGCGGGGGGGCCCACCTACGAGCAGTACTTC
TRBV7-3	TRBD1	NA	TRBJ2-3	CASSRDRSTDTQYF	TGTGCCAGCAGCCGGGACAGAAGCACAGATACGCAGTATTTT
TRBV7-7	TRBD2	few	TRBJ2-5	CASSLGSGSGRWKETQYF	TGTGCCAGCAGCTTAGGGAGTGGCAGCGGGAGATGGAAAGAGACCCAGTACTTC
TRBV4-1	NA	NA	TRBJ2-7	CASSPKGQLYEQYF	TGCGCCAGCAGCCCAAAGGGGCAGCTCTACGAGCAGTACTTC
TRBV10-3	NA	NA	TRBJ1-2	CAIGSGSGYGYTF	TGTGCCATCGGATCGGGGAGCGGCTATGGCTACACCTTC
TRBV23-1	NA	NA	TRBJ1-2	CASRVPVRPYGYTF	TGCGCCAGCAGGGTTCCGGTCAGGCCCTATGGCTACACCTTC